A selection of T cell receptor beta chains follows, all from one sample in a study of blood T cell repertoires in COVID-19. Produced via immunoSEQ multiplex PCR; TCRdb's table is partial and in-frame only. This table has about 280,000 clones, 85% appearing once. The sample taken for sequencing was peripheral blood. The receptor source for this set is a man aged 50 to 59 with active or convalescent COVID-19. Both conserved end residues are part of each CDR3. D genes are given only for firm matches. Not all rows give a size; the values are once, few, many and, for expanded clones, a class.

- TRBJ1-5 - TRBV6-6 CASSPGNQPQHF TGTGCCAGCAGTCCCGGTAATCAGCCCCAGCATTTT
- TRBJ2-1 - TRBV6-5 CASSPGVGSYNEQFF TGTGCCAGCAGTCCAGGGGTCGGGTCCTACAATGAGCAGTTCTTC
- TRBJ1-1 - TRBV6-5 CASDPGVTLTEAFF TGTGCCAGCGATCCAGGGGTCACCCTCACTGAAGCTTTCTTT
- TRBJ1-1 few TRBV7-9 CASSLNRELTEAFF TGTGCCAGCAGCTTGAACAGGGAACTCACTGAAGCTTTCTTT
TRBD2 TRBJ2-5 - TRBV3-1/TRBV3-2 CASSQDRGGAQYF TGTGCCAGCAGCCAAGATCGGGGGGGGGCCCAGTACTTC
- TRBJ2-2 - TRBV7-3 CASSLSGANTGELFF TGTGCCAGCAGCTTAAGCGGGGCGAACACCGGGGAGCTGTTTTTT
- TRBJ1-4 - TRBV6-6 CASSYGSGGRGRKLFF TGTGCCAGCAGTTATGGTTCTGGAGGGAGGGGTAGGAAACTGTTTTTT
- TRBJ1-4 - TRBV6-2/TRBV6-3 CASSYRATNEKLFF TGTGCCAGCAGTTATCGGGCAACTAATGAAAAACTGTTTTTT
TRBD1 TRBJ2-7 few TRBV25-1 CASSVTGGYGQYF TGTGCCAGCAGTGTGACAGGGGGCTACGGGCAGTACTTC
- TRBJ2-2 few TRBV7-8 CASSFTGSGELFF TGTGCCAGCAGCTTCACAGGTTCGGGGGAGCTGTTTTTT
TRBD1 TRBJ1-1 few TRBV5-4 CASSLQGGTEAFF TGTGCCAGCAGCTTGCAGGGGGGCACTGAAGCTTTCTTT
TRBD2 TRBJ2-3 - TRBV29-1 CSVGPSGRGNTQYF TGCAGCGTTGGGCCTAGCGGGAGAGGGAATACGCAGTATTTT
- TRBJ2-3 - TRBV9 CASSVGGSVLADTQYF TGTGCCAGCAGCGTAGGGGGCTCCGTCCTGGCAGATACGCAGTATTTT
- TRBJ2-7 many TRBV4-1 CASSLDRGYEQYF TGCGCCAGCAGCCTGGACAGAGGCTACGAGCAGTACTTC
- TRBJ1-1 - TRBV12-3/TRBV12-4 CASSYQGNTEAFF TGTGCCAGCAGTTACCAGGGGAACACTGAAGCTTTCTTT
- TRBJ1-5 - TRBV19 CASGSNQPQHF TGTGCTTCAGGGAGCAATCAGCCCCAGCATTTT
TRBD1 TRBJ1-2 - TRBV28 CASSGGPGQTNYGYTF TGTGCCAGCAGCGGGGGTCCGGGACAGACGAACTATGGCTACACCTTC
- TRBJ1-1 - TRBV29-1 CSVVVRTEAFF TGCAGCGTCGTAGTACGGACTGAAGCTTTCTTT
TRBD1 TRBJ2-1 - TRBV5-4 CASSLGTGANYNEQFF TGTGCCAGCAGCTTGGGTACAGGGGCTAACTACAATGAGCAGTTCTTC
TRBD2 TRBJ2-2 - TRBV14 CASSQTGGITGELFF TGTGCCAGCAGCCAGACGGGAGGGATCACCGGGGAGCTGTTTTTT
- TRBJ2-1 - TRBV30 CAWYTPGLVYNEQFF TGTGCCTGGTATACTCCGGGACTCGTCTACAATGAGCAGTTCTTC
- TRBJ1-5 - TRBV5-6 CASSLGGGQPQHF TGTGCCAGCAGCTTGGGAGGGGGTCAGCCCCAGCATTTT
- TRBJ2-3 once TRBV10-3 CAISESGKGGQTDTQYF TGTGCCATCAGTGAGTCTGGGAAAGGCGGACAGACAGATACGCAGTATTTT
- TRBJ2-2 - TRBV6-5 CASTGNTGELFF TGTGCCAGCACGGGGAACACCGGGGAGCTGTTTTTT
- TRBJ1-2 - TRBV5-1 CASSSKSLGYGYTF TGCGCCAGCAGCTCGAAAAGTCTAGGCTATGGCTACACCTTC
TRBD2 TRBJ2-1 - TRBV7-9 CASSSTPGLAGANEQFF TGTGCCAGCAGCTCCACACCGGGACTAGCGGGAGCCAATGAGCAGTTCTTC
TRBD1 TRBJ1-6 - TRBV3-1/TRBV3-2 CASSQKGAGSSPLHF TGTGCCAGCAGCCAAAAGGGGGCAGGGAGTTCACCCCTCCACTTT
TRBD1 TRBJ2-1 - TRBV2 CASSVDGQGAYGHEQFF TGTGCCAGCAGTGTGGACGGTCAGGGGGCTTACGGCCATGAGCAGTTCTTC
- TRBJ2-5 - TRBV4-1 CASSQDPTGGTQYF TGCGCCAGCAGCCAAGATCCTACCGGTGGGACCCAGTACTTC
- TRBJ2-7 few TRBV28 CASSPGAPLKQYF TGTGCCAGCAGCCCTGGGGCACCCTTAAAGCAGTACTTC
- TRBJ2-1 - TRBV9 CASSVDALTGYNEQFF TGTGCCAGCAGCGTAGATGCTCTCACGGGGTACAATGAGCAGTTCTTC
- TRBJ2-7 few TRBV15 CATSGSTTYEQYF TGTGCCACCAGCGGCTCCACTACCTACGAGCAGTACTTC
- TRBJ2-7 - TRBV30 CAWSPGRDYEQYF TGTGCCTGGAGCCCCGGTCGAGACTACGAGCAGTACTTC
TRBD2 TRBJ2-2 - TRBV6-2/TRBV6-3 CASSSYPSSGETGELFF TGTGCCAGCAGTTCCTACCCTTCTAGCGGAGAAACCGGGGAGCTGTTTTTT
- TRBJ2-3 - TRBV2 CASSEEGTSTDTQYF TGTGCCAGCAGTGAGGAGGGAACTAGCACAGATACGCAGTATTTT
TRBD1 TRBJ1-3 few TRBV19 CASSISPGQFSGNTIYF TGTGCCAGTAGTATCTCGCCGGGACAGTTCTCTGGAAACACCATATATTTT
- TRBJ2-3 once TRBV3-1/TRBV3-2 CASSVGSLGADTQYF TGTGCCAGCAGTGTAGGCTCCCTAGGTGCCGATACGCAGTATTTT
TRBD2 TRBJ2-1 once TRBV19 CASSIEGLAGVLEQFF TGTGCCAGTAGTATAGAGGGACTAGCGGGAGTATTGGAGCAGTTCTTC
- TRBJ1-3 - TRBV10-1 CANPLRLPRGNTIYF TGCGCCAACCCCCTACGACTTCCCCGTGGAAACACCATATATTTT